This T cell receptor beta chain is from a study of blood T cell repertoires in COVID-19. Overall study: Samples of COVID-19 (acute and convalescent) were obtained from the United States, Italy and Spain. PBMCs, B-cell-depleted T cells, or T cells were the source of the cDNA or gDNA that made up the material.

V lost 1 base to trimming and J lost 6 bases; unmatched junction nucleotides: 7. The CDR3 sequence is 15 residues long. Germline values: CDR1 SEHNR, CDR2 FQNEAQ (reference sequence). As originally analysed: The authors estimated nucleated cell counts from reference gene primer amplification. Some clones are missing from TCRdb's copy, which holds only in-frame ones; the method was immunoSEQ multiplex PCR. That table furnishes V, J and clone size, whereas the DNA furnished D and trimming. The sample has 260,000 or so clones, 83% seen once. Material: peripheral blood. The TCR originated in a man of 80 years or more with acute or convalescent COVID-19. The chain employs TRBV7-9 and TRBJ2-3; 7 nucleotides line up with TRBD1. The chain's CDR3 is CASSLGDRPLDTQYF. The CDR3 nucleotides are TGTGCCAGCAGCTTAGGGGACAGACCGTTGGATACGCAGTATTTT.